A single sample is the source of the 21 T cell receptor beta chains below, sequenced in a study of cytomegalovirus exposure and HLA in healthy donors. The PCR employed 60 Vbeta primers together with 13 Jbeta primers. TCRdb's table, derived via immunoSEQ multiplex PCR, lists solely in-frame clones and lacks some. Here the sample spans fewer than 120,000 clones, around 85% being singletons. Sequenced material: PBMCs. These receptors were taken from a middle-aged man in good health and CMV-seronegative.

This clone has only one observation. This chain joins TRBV6-1 and TRBJ1-5; D might be TRBD1 (5 bases). V was trimmed by 3 bases and J by 3 bases, leaving 9 bases between them. The length of the CDR3 is 14 residues. Germline V gene data show CDR1 as MNHNS and CDR2 as SASEGT. This chain's CDR3 is CASSDREYNQPQHF. CDR3 DNA: TGTGCCAGCAGTGACAGGGAATACAATCAGCCCCAGCATTTT.

The chain recombines TRBV4-1 with TRBJ1-1, with D perhaps TRBD1 (6 bases). Looked up from germline, CDR1 is MGHRA and CDR2 is YSYEKL. V gave up 3 bases and J gave up 7 bases, with 12 bases separating them. CDR3 length: 13 amino acids. This CDR3 reads CASSHLMGHEAFF. For the CDR3, the DNA is TGCGCCAGCAGCCATCTAATGGGACATGAAGCTTTCTTT.

J is TRBJ1-4 and V is TRBV5-4, with D possibly TRBD1 on 5 matching bases. V was clipped by 2 bases and J by 6 bases, with 11 bases between them. This CDR3 spans 14 amino acids. Germline V CDR1 and CDR2: SGHNT, YYREEE (reference sequence). CDR3 DNA: TGTGCCAGCAGCTTCCGGGGGACGGATGAAAAACTGTTTTTT. It encodes CASSFRGTDEKLFF.

CDR3 coding DNA: TGTGCCAGCAGTTACTCACCCCAGGTTTACTACGAGCAGTACTTC. Its protein is CASSYSPQVYYEQYF. This rearrangement joins TRBV6-5 to TRBJ2-7, with D hard to call. CDR3 size: 15 residues. Germline CDR1 reads MNHEY; CDR2 reads SVGAGI. V dropped 0 bases and J dropped 3 bases, with 12 bases sitting between them.

The chain carries TRBV5-4 and TRBJ1-2; no reliable D call. CDR1 is SGHNT and CDR2 is YYREEE in the germline V gene (reference sequence). The CDR3 is made up of 15 amino acids. V lost 0 bases to trimming and J lost 4 bases, with 13 bases between them. Here the CDR3 DNA reads TGTGCCAGCAGCTTGGGGCAGGCTAGCCTCTATGGCTACACCTTC. Translating it yields CASSLGQASLYGYTF.

The V call is TRBV2, the J call TRBJ1-1; no firm D call. Germline assignment: CDR1 SNHLY and CDR2 FYNNEI. The CDR3 has 14 amino acids. Deletions cut 2 bases from V and 0 bases from J, with 7 bases between. In DNA, the CDR3 is TGTGCCAGCAGTGAACAGGCCTTGAACACTGAAGCTTTCTTT. This codes for CASSEQALNTEAFF.

The V gene is TRBV5-1, the J gene TRBJ2-4, with 11 bases aligning to TRBD2. Germline V lookup: CDR1 SGHRS, CDR2 YFSETQ. The CDR3 runs to 17 residues. The ends lost 0 bases at V and 7 bases at J; junction bases unmatched: 9. The CDR3 spells CASSLDSGGASWNIQYF. CDR3 in DNA: TGCGCCAGCAGCTTGGATAGCGGGGGGGCAAGTTGGAACATTCAGTACTTC.

Only one count was recorded for this clone. This rearrangement joins TRBV29-1 to TRBJ2-7; the match to TRBD1 covers 11 bases. Germline V gene lookup returns CDR1 SQVTM and CDR2 ANQGSEA. The CDR3 contains 13 residues. J lost 6 bases, V lost 7 bases, and 8 bases had no gene match. The CDR3 coding sequence is TGCAGCGCCCAGGCCGGGACAGGGGGCGAGCAGTACTTC. Translated: CSAQAGTGGEQYF.

This chain joins TRBV7-2 and TRBJ2-5, with 11 bases matching TRBD1. V lost 5 bases and J lost 3; bases outside the gene matches: 8. Per germline, CDR1 SGHTA and CDR2 FQGNSA. This CDR3 has 16 amino acids. CDR3 nucleotide sequence: TGTGCCAGCAGCAAAGGACAGGGGGCGTCCAAAGAGACCCAGTACTTC. Protein product: CASSKGQGASKETQYF.

The chain combines TRBV30 with TRBJ2-5; D is possibly TRBD2 (6 bases). CDR3 length equals 15 residues. Germline assignment: CDR1 GTSNPN and CDR2 SVGIG (reference sequence). The V and J ends lost 5 bases and 1 base respectively, with 17 bases between them. CDR3 sequence (DNA): TGTGCCTGGGCCGGGCCATACGGGGGCCAAGAGACCCAGTACTTC. This encodes CAWAGPYGGQETQYF.

The chain combines TRBV5-1 with TRBJ2-7, with TRBD1 identical over 9 bases. V lost 3 bases, J lost 5 bases, and 6 bases stayed unmatched. Germline V lookup: CDR1 SGHRS, CDR2 YFSETQ. The CDR3 is made up of 14 amino acids. Here the CDR3 DNA reads TGCGCCAGCAGCTACCGGGACAGGGCCAACGAGCAGTACTTC. Its protein product is CASSYRDRANEQYF. The full variable domain, completed using reference TRBV5-1 and TRBJ2-7, is KAGVTQTPRYLIKTRGQQVTLSCSPISGHRSVSWYQQTPGQGLQFLFEYFSETQRNKGNFPGRFSGRQFSNSRSEMNVSTLELGDSALYLCASSYRDRANEQYFGPGTRLTVT.

The chain recombines TRBV7-9 with TRBJ2-7; TRBD2 matches at 11 bases. Per the germline V gene, CDR1 is SEHNR and CDR2 is FQNEAQ (reference sequence). The CDR3 is 14 residues long. Trimming removed 6 bases from V and 3 bases from J; junction bases left unmatched: 4. The CDR3 loop reads CASRSGTSGYEQYF. The CDR3 region has the DNA TGTGCCAGCAGATCCGGGACTAGCGGCTACGAGCAGTACTTC.

The rearrangement uses TRBV28 and TRBJ2-1, with TRBD2 matching 10 bases. Germline V gene sequence: CDR1 MDHEN, CDR2 SYDVKM. The CDR3 totals 15 residues. The V gene end was trimmed by 4 bases and the J gene end by 4 bases; junction bases not matched to a gene: 4. As DNA, the CDR3 is TGTGCCAGCAGTTCGACTAGCGGGCCTTACAATGAGCAGTTCTTC. Amino acids: CASSSTSGPYNEQFF.

The V and J genes are TRBV6-1 and TRBJ1-5, with 12 bases identical to TRBD1. The CDR3 loop spans 14 amino acids. Looked up from germline, CDR1 is MNHNS and CDR2 is SASEGT. Trimming removed 9 bases from V and 6 bases from J; junction bases left unmatched: 6. CDR3 residues: CASWDRGLSQPQHF. The CDR3, as DNA: TGTGCCAGTTGGGACAGGGGGCTTAGTCAGCCCCAGCATTTT.

This clone has only one observation. This rearrangement joins TRBV30 to TRBJ1-2; D gene unclear. The CDR3 is 14 residues long. Germline V gene lookup returns CDR1 GTSNPN and CDR2 SVGIG (reference sequence). The V and J ends lost 3 bases and 8 bases respectively, with 19 bases between them. The CDR3 loop is CAWRLVGSSGGYTF. CDR3 nucleotide sequence: TGTGCCTGGAGGCTCGTGGGGTCTTCGGGGGGCTACACCTTC. The full variable domain, in which reference TRBV30 and TRBJ1-2 provide the parts outside the CDR3, is SQTIHQWPATLVQPVGSPLSLECTVEGTSNPNLYWYRQAAGRGLQLLFYSVGIGQISSEVPQNLSASRPQDRQFILSSKKLLLSDSGFYLCAWRLVGSSGGYTFGSGTRLTVV.

The chain recombines TRBV7-9 with TRBJ2-5; possible D gene TRBD2, 5 bases. Germline lookup yields CDR1 SEHNR and CDR2 FQNEAQ (reference sequence). CDR3 length: 14 residues. V was pared by 8 bases and J by 2 bases, with 15 bases between. The CDR3, as DNA: TGTGCCAGCGGCCGCAAGGACTTTCAAGAGACCCAGTACTTC. This codes for CASGRKDFQETQYF. Using reference TRBV7-9 and TRBJ2-5 for the parts outside the CDR3, the full variable domain is DTGVSQNPRHKITKRGQNVTFRCDPISEHNRLYWYRQTLGQGPEFLTYFQNEAQLEKSRLLSDRFSAERPKGSFSTLEIQRTEQGDSAMYLCASGRKDFQETQYFGPGTRLLVL.

In nucleotides, the CDR3 is TGTGCCAGCAGCCGGACTAGCGGGGGGGCTTACAATGAGCAGTTCTTC. It encodes CASSRTSGGAYNEQFF. The chain recombines TRBV27 with TRBJ2-1; the match to TRBD2 covers 15 bases. The germline CDR1 and CDR2 sequences are MNHEY and SMNVEV (reference sequence). V lost 6 bases to trimming and J lost 4 bases; unmatched junction nucleotides: 4. The CDR3 has 16 residues.

The chain employs TRBV27 and TRBJ1-1; TRBD1 matches 8 bases. Per the germline V gene, CDR1 is MNHEY and CDR2 is SMNVEV (reference sequence). This CDR3 is built from 14 residues. V gave up 8 bases and J gave up 4 bases; unmatched junction bases: 9. The CDR3 sequence is CASGLTGGGTEAFF. The CDR3, as DNA: TGTGCCAGCGGCCTAACAGGGGGTGGCACTGAAGCTTTCTTT.

This sequence joins TRBV18 and TRBJ1-1; the D is unclear. The CDR3 consists of 15 residues. Trimming removed 2 bases at V and 0 bases at J, with 10 bases between. Germline V gene lookup returns CDR1 KGHSH and CDR2 LQKENI. The CDR3 sequence: CASSPAETMNTEAFF. As DNA, the CDR3 is TGTGCCAGCTCACCAGCGGAAACAATGAACACTGAAGCTTTCTTT.

The chain joins TRBV7-3 to TRBJ2-7, with TRBD1 identical over 9 bases. The V gene end was trimmed by 3 bases and the J gene end by 7 bases; junction bases not matched to a gene: 10. Per germline, CDR1 SGHTA and CDR2 FQGTGA. CDR3 length equals 15 residues. Written as DNA, the CDR3 is TGTGCCAGCAGCTTCAAGCCCGGGACAGGGAGGGAGCAGTACTTC. It yields the protein CASSFKPGTGREQYF.

This clone was counted a single time. The J gene is TRBJ2-3, the V gene TRBV5-1; the D gene is possibly TRBD1 (6 bases). Between the trimmed V and J ends, which lost 0 bases and 1 base, there was a span of 12 bases. The CDR3 totals 16 residues. Germline V gene sequence: CDR1 SGHRS, CDR2 YFSETQ. The CDR3 spells CASSLALGAGTDTQYF. CDR3 nucleotide sequence: TGCGCCAGCAGCTTGGCCCTGGGGGCGGGCACAGATACGCAGTATTTT.